This entry features one TCR beta chain sequence. The data were obtained in a study of blood T cell repertoires in COVID-19. Turning to the study itself: PBMCs, B-cell-depleted T cells, or T cells were the source of the cDNA or gDNA that made up the material.

The CDR3 is 13 amino acids. From germline, CDR1 is SGDLS and CDR2 YYNGEE. Germline trimming cut 3 bases from V and 7 bases from J; bases unmatched to any gene: 4. In the original workflow: Amplification of reference gene primers provided the estimated nucleated cell counts. The assay was immunoSEQ multiplex PCR, and TCRdb's table has in-frame clones only and misses some. V, J and clone size were drawn from that table, and D and trimming were deduced from the DNA. Altogether more than 40,000 clones are present, 75% to 90% being singletons, with the ten largest covering 12% to 15%. The sequenced material came from peripheral blood. The chain has TRBV9 and TRBJ2-1, with 7 bases aligning to TRBD2. The sequence derives from a human donor with acute or convalescent COVID-19. The donor label of this sample is uncertain. The CDR3 nucleotides read TGTGCCAGCAGCGCGACTAGCAGGAATGAGCAGTTCTTC. It is translated as CASSATSRNEQFF.